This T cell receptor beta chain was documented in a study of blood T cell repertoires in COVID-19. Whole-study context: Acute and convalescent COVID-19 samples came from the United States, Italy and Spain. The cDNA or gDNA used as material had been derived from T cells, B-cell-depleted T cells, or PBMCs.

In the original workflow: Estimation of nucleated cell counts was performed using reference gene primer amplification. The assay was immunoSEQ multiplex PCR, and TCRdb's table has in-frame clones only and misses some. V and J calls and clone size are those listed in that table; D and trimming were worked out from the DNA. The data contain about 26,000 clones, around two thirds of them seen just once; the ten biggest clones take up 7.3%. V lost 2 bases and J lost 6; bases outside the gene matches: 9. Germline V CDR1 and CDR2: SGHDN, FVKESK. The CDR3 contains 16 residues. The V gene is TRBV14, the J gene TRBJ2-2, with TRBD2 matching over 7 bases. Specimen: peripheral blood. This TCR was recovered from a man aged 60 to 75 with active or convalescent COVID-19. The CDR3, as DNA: TGTGCCAGCAGCCAATTACCTGGACTAGGCGCCGGGGAGCTGTTTTTT. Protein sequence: CASSQLPGLGAGELFF.